The 26 T cell receptor beta chains reported below all come from one sample, sequenced in a study of T cells in localized non-small cell lung cancer. TCRdb's table, derived via immunoSEQ multiplex PCR, lists solely in-frame clones and lacks some. Of about 24,000 clones listed, roughly 87% are singletons. The sample in question was peripheral blood, obtained before any cancer treatment. All receptors derive from a male donor at least 60 years old with stage I squamous cell lung carcinoma.

V and J are TRBV5-1 and TRBJ2-3; D might be TRBD1 or TRBD2, each matching 5 bases. CDR1 and CDR2 (germline): SGHRS, YFSETQ. V shed 4 bases and J shed 1 base, with 13 bases lying between them. The CDR3 has 15 residues. The chain's CDR3 is CASSQGRPGTDTQYF. Written as DNA, the CDR3 is TGCGCCAGCAGCCAGGGACGTCCGGGCACAGATACGCAGTATTTT.

This rearrangement joins TRBV5-1 to TRBJ1-1; 11 bases fit TRBD1. With V trimmed by 4 bases and J by 0 bases, 2 bases remained unmatched. The CDR3 sequence is 15 residues long. Germline V CDR1 and CDR2: SGHRS, YFSETQ. CDR3 loop: CASSRDRGMNTEAFF. DNA for the CDR3: TGCGCCAGCAGCCGGGACAGGGGGATGAACACTGAAGCTTTCTTT.

This chain connects TRBV30 to TRBJ2-7; the D is unclear. The ends were cut back, 2 bases at V and 0 bases at J, with 2 bases in the middle. CDR1 and CDR2 (germline): GTSNPN, SVGIG (reference sequence). The CDR3 extends over 11 amino acids. The CDR3 DNA reads TGTGCCTGGAGTACCTCCTACGAGCAGTACTTC. Encoded protein: CAWSTSYEQYF.

The chain recombines TRBV5-1 with TRBJ2-1; perhaps TRBD2 as D (7 bases). The germline gives CDR1 SGHRS, CDR2 YFSETQ. This CDR3 is 15 amino acids long. V lost 0 bases and J 2 bases, leaving 9 bases between the germline ends. The CDR3 here is CASSLDGGPYNEQFF. The CDR3 DNA follows: TGCGCCAGCAGCTTGGACGGGGGGCCCTACAATGAGCAGTTCTTC.

This chain uses TRBV5-8 with TRBJ1-5; D possibly corresponds to TRBD1 (5 bases). V was shortened by 4 bases and J by 3 bases, with 11 bases between the two germline ends. CDR1 is SGHTS, CDR2 YDEGEE, per germline. The CDR3 is 14 residues long. The CDR3 region is CASSPRQNNQPQHF. The CDR3 nucleotides read TGTGCCAGCAGCCCCAGACAGAACAATCAGCCCCAGCATTTT.

The rearrangement joins TRBV2 to TRBJ1-5; possibly TRBD1 for D (5 bases). Germline lookup yields CDR1 SNHLY and CDR2 FYNNEI. This CDR3 has 14 amino acids. The V end lost 3 bases, the J end lost 2 bases, and 8 bases lay between the germline ends. The CDR3 coding sequence is TGTGCCAGCAGTGATGGGACCGGCAATCAGCCCCAGCATTTT. Protein product: CASSDGTGNQPQHF.

J is TRBJ2-1 and V is TRBV9; D is ambiguous. With 0 bases removed from V and 0 bases from J, the gap between germline ends came to 4 bases. The CDR3 contains 14 residues. Looked up from germline, CDR1 is SGDLS and CDR2 is YYNGEE. The CDR3, as DNA: TGTGCCAGCAGCGTAGCGGGCTCCTACAATGAGCAGTTCTTC. This translates into CASSVAGSYNEQFF.

In nucleotides, the CDR3 is TGTGCCAGCAGCCAAGATTCTTATTGGGGGGGCCCGTCAGATACGCAGTATTTT. Translation gives CASSQDSYWGGPSDTQYF. This sequence joins TRBV4-2 and TRBJ2-3, with D perhaps TRBD2 (7 bases). The CDR3 is made up of 18 amino acids. The germline V gene encodes CDR1 LGHNA and CDR2 YNFKEQ. Between the trimmed V and J ends, which lost 0 bases and 4 bases, there was a span of 20 bases.

V usage is TRBV15 and J usage is TRBJ2-7; tentatively, D is TRBD1 or TRBD2 (8 bases each). V gave up 1 base and J gave up 5 bases, with 18 bases separating them. Germline loops: CDR1 LNHNV, CDR2 YYDKDF (reference sequence). The CDR3 spans 16 residues. CDR3 sequence reads: CATSRAGGTGVDEQYF. CDR3 coding DNA: TGTGCCACCAGCAGAGCGGGGGGGACAGGCGTAGACGAGCAGTACTTC.

The V call is TRBV7-9, the J call TRBJ1-1, with no clear D. Germline assignment: CDR1 SEHNR and CDR2 FQNEAQ (reference sequence). The CDR3 loop spans 15 amino acids. Trimming removed 1 base at V and 4 bases at J, with 13 bases between. The CDR3 DNA reads TGTGCCAGCAGCTTAGTTCGAGGAGGAAGCACTGAAGCTTTCTTT. Its protein is CASSLVRGGSTEAFF.

The V gene is TRBV5-5, the J gene TRBJ1-2, with D unclear. The CDR3 contains 12 residues. Germline-derived CDR1 and CDR2 are SGHKS and YYEKEE (reference sequence). Trimming pared 1 base from V and 5 bases from J, leaving 6 bases between. CDR3 coding DNA: TGTGCCAGCAGCTTGAACGAATATGGCTACACCTTC. Translated: CASSLNEYGYTF.

The genes are TRBV2 and TRBJ2-5; the D gene is possibly TRBD2 (5 bases). CDR3 length: 17 residues. V lost 6 bases and J 5 bases, leaving 25 bases between the germline ends. Germline V gives CDR1 SNHLY, CDR2 FYNNEI. CDR3 nucleotides: TGTGCCAGCAGCCCGTCCCGAGACACCGGTAGAGGGGAGACCCAGTACTTC. Protein sequence: CASSPSRDTGRGETQYF.

The chain combines TRBV19 with TRBJ1-2, with D perhaps matching TRBD1 (6 bases). V was shortened by 9 bases and J by 8 bases, with 16 bases between the two germline ends. The CDR3 sequence is 12 residues long. Germline CDR1 is LNHDA and CDR2 is SQIVND (reference sequence). The DNA for the CDR3 is TGTGCCAGCAGACAGGACTGGGGAGGCTACACCTTC. As protein: CASRQDWGGYTF.

J is TRBJ1-2 and V is TRBV6-5, with TRBD1 as a possible D gene (6 bases). The CDR3 spans 14 residues. CDR1 and CDR2 (germline): MNHEY, SVGAGI. Between the trimmed V and J ends, which lost 6 bases and 10 bases, there was a span of 21 bases. CDR3 sequence: CASRPTWPGDDYTF. The DNA for the CDR3 is TGTGCCAGCAGACCCACCTGGCCAGGGGACGACTACACCTTC.

The chain couples TRBV15 to TRBJ2-7; 7 bases agree with TRBD2. The CDR3 has 15 amino acids. J gave up 0 bases and V 6 bases, and 8 bases lay outside the gene matches. Germline loops: CDR1 LNHNV, CDR2 YYDKDF (reference sequence). This CDR3 reads CATRAGRDPSYEQYF. The CDR3 DNA is TGTGCCACCAGAGCGGGGAGGGACCCCTCCTACGAGCAGTACTTC.

The rearrangement joins TRBV21-1 to TRBJ2-2; the table assigns TRBD1, which was not confirmed against the DNA. TRBV21-1 is a recognized pseudogene. The CDR3 spans 21 residues. The CDR3 is CASSPRSPPRFTCSGHGELFF. CDR3 DNA sequence: TGTGCCAGCAGCCCTCGTTCCCCCCCGAGATTCACCTGCTCGGGACACGGGGAGCTGTTTTTT.

This sequence joins TRBV5-5 and TRBJ1-2; D not resolved. The CDR3 covers 12 residues. The V and J ends lost 2 bases and 6 bases respectively, with 8 bases between them. Per the germline V gene, CDR1 is SGHKS and CDR2 is YYEKEE (reference sequence). The CDR3 loop reads CASSFSGDGYTF. CDR3 coding DNA: TGTGCCAGCAGCTTCTCCGGGGATGGCTACACCTTC. Full variable domain (missing parts from reference TRBV5-5 and TRBJ1-2): DAGVTQSPTHLIKTRGQQVTLRCSPISGHKSVSWYQQVLGQGPQFIFQYYEKEERGRGNFPDRFSARQFPNYSSELNVNALLLGDSALYLCASSFSGDGYTFGSGTRLTVV.

The chain combines TRBV5-5 with TRBJ1-6; D is possibly TRBD1 (5 bases). This CDR3 has 18 residues. Germline lookup yields CDR1 SGHKS and CDR2 YYEKEE (reference sequence). Trimming took 2 bases from V and 1 from J, leaving 16 bases between them. This CDR3 reads CASSFDGGWQSYNSPLHF. CDR3 nucleotides: TGTGCCAGCAGCTTTGATGGGGGGTGGCAGTCCTATAATTCACCCCTCCACTTT.

This rearrangement joins TRBV6-5 to TRBJ2-1; D remains ambiguous. The CDR3 is 11 amino acids. V lost 6 bases, J lost 4 bases, and 4 bases lay in between. Germline V gives CDR1 MNHEY, CDR2 SVGAGI. The CDR3 loop reads CASRRYNEQFF. The CDR3, as DNA: TGTGCCAGCAGGCGATACAATGAGCAGTTCTTC.

This chain uses TRBV9 with TRBJ2-3, with D perhaps matching TRBD1 or TRBD2 (6 bases each). V dropped 4 bases and J dropped 5 bases, with 14 bases sitting between them. There are 14 residues in the CDR3. Germline values: CDR1 SGDLS, CDR2 YYNGEE. The CDR3 DNA sequence: TGTGCCAGCAGCCCACGGACAGCGGGAGATACGCAGTATTTT. Its translation: CASSPRTAGDTQYF.

This chain uses TRBV25-1 with TRBJ2-3; the D call may be TRBD1 or TRBD2 (5 bases each). The CDR3 spans 13 residues. With 5 bases removed from V and 6 bases from J, the gap between germline ends came to 12 bases. Germline CDR1 reads MGHDK; CDR2 reads SYGVNS. CDR3 in amino acids: CASSLGAHDTQYF. The CDR3 DNA is TGTGCCAGCAGTCTCGGGGCTCACGATACGCAGTATTTT.

This clone was seen once. The V gene is TRBV2, the J gene TRBJ2-2; a possible D gene is TRBD2 (6 bases). The CDR3 loop spans 14 amino acids. V was trimmed by 4 bases and J by 5 bases, leaving 11 bases between them. Germline CDR1 and CDR2: SNHLY and FYNNEI. The CDR3 sequence: CASSGLEGTGELFF. The CDR3 DNA is TGTGCCAGCAGTGGACTAGAGGGGACCGGGGAGCTGTTTTTT.

The V and J genes are TRBV30 and TRBJ1-1; D is unclear. From germline, CDR1 is GTSNPN and CDR2 SVGIG (reference sequence). The CDR3 is 14 amino acids. V shed 4 bases and J shed 3 bases, with 15 bases lying between them. The CDR3 is CAWIRVYRYTEAFF. CDR3 coding DNA: TGTGCCTGGATTCGAGTGTACCGTTACACTGAAGCTTTCTTT.

The sample holds a few counts of this clone. The V gene is TRBV6-1, the J gene TRBJ1-4; TRBD1 is a possible D gene (5 bases). CDR1 is MNHNS, CDR2 SASEGT, per germline. The CDR3 loop spans 15 amino acids. Between the trimmed V and J ends, which lost 5 bases and 6 bases, there was a span of 16 bases. For the CDR3, the DNA is TGTGCCAGCAGTAGTTACGGGACCCGGGATGAAAAACTGTTTTTT. Protein sequence: CASSSYGTRDEKLFF.

The rearrangement joins TRBV6-5 to TRBJ2-1; D gene uncertain. The germline CDR1 and CDR2 sequences are MNHEY and SVGAGI. CDR3 length: 14 amino acids. The V end was cut by 2 bases, the J end by 3 bases, with 8 bases between. The CDR3 reads CASSYAPYYNEQFF. DNA for the CDR3: TGTGCCAGCAGTTACGCACCCTACTACAATGAGCAGTTCTTC.

This clone is a singleton in its sample. The chain joins TRBV6-5 to TRBJ2-3; D is unresolved. The germline V gene encodes CDR1 MNHEY and CDR2 SVGAGI. Trimming cost V 0 bases and J 0 bases, with 10 bases left between them. CDR3 length equals 16 residues. CDR3 nucleotide sequence: TGTGCCAGCAGTTACTCGAGCGCATCTAGCACAGATACGCAGTATTTT. Its protein product is CASSYSSASSTDTQYF.